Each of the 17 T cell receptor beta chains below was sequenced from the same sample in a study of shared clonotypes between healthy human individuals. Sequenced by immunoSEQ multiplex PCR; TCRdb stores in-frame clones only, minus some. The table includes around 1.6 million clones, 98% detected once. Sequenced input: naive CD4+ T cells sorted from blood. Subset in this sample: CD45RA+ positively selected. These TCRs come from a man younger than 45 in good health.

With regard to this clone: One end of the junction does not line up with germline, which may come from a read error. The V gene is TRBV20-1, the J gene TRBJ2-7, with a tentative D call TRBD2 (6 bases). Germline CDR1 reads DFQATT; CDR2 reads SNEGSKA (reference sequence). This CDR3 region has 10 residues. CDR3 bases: TGCAGTGCTAGAGGTTCTAGCGAGTTGTTC. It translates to CSARGSSELF.

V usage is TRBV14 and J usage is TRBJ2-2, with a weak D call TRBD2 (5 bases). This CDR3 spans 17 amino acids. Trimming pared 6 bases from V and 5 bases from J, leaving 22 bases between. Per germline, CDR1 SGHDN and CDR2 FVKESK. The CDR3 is CASSLTARSGSTGELFF. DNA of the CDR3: TGTGCCAGCAGTCTTACGGCAAGGTCGGGGTCTACCGGGGAGCTGTTTTTT.

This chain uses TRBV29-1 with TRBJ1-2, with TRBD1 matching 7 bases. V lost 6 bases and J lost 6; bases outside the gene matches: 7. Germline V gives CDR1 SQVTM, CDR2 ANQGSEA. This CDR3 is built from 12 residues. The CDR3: CSVSRGANGYTF. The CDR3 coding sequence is TGCAGCGTCAGCAGGGGGGCCAATGGCTACACCTTC.

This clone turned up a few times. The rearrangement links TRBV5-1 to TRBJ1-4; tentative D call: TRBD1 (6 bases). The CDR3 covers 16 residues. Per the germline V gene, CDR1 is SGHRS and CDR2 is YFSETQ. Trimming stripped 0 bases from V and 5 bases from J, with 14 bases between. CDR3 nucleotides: TGCGCCAGCAGCTTGGGGGAGGTTACAGGGAATGAAAAACTGTTTTTT. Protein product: CASSLGEVTGNEKLFF. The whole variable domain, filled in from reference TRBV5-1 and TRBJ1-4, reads KAGVTQTPRYLIKTRGQQVTLSCSPISGHRSVSWYQQTPGQGLQFLFEYFSETQRNKGNFPGRFSGRQFSNSRSEMNVSTLELGDSALYLCASSLGEVTGNEKLFFGSGTQLSVL.

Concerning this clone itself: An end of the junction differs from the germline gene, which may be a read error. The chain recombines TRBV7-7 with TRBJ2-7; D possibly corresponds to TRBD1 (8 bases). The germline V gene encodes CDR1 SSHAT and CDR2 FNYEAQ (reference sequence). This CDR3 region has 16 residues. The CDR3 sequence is CASSGAGDRFYYEQYF. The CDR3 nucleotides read TGTGCTAGCAGCGGGGCTGGGGACAGGTTCTACTACGAGCAGTACTTC.

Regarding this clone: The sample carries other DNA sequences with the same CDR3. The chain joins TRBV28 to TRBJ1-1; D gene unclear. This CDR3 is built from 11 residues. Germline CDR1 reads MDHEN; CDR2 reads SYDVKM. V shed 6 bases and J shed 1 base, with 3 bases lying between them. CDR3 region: CASRGNTEAFF. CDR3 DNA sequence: TGTGCCAGCAGGGGGAACACTGAAGCTTTCTTT. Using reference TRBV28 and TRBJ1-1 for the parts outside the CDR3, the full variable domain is DVKVTQSSRYLVKRTGEKVFLECVQDMDHENMFWYRQDPGLGLRLIYFSYDVKMKEKGDIPEGYSVSREKKERFSLILESASTNQTSMYLCASRGNTEAFFGQGTRLTVV.

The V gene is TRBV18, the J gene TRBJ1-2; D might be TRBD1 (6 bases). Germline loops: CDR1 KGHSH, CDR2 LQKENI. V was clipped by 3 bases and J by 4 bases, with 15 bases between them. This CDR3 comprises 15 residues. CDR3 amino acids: CASSPYSGVGYGYTF. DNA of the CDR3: TGTGCCAGCTCACCCTACTCAGGGGTTGGCTATGGCTACACCTTC.

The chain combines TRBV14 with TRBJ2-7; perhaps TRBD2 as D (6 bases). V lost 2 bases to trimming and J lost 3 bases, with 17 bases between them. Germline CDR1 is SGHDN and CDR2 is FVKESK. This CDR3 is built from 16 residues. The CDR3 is CASSQLTGESIYEQYF. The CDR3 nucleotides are TGTGCCAGCAGCCAATTAACGGGAGAATCTATCTACGAGCAGTACTTC.

The CDR3, as DNA: TGTGCCAGCAATGACATTACCGGGACAGGGAAAGAGACCCAGTACTTC. Its translation is CASNDITGTGKETQYF. The J gene is TRBJ2-5, the V gene TRBV6-1, with TRBD1 matching 9 bases. The V and J ends lost 7 bases and 3 bases, in that order; junction bases with no gene match: 12. The CDR3 extends over 16 amino acids. Germline V gene data show CDR1 as MNHNS and CDR2 as SASEGT.

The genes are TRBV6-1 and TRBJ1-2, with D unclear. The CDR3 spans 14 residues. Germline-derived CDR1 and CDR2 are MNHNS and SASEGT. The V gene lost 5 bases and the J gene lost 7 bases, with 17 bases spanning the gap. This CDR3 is CASSPRRGPRGYTF. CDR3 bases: TGTGCCAGCAGTCCCCGACGGGGTCCCCGTGGCTACACCTTC.

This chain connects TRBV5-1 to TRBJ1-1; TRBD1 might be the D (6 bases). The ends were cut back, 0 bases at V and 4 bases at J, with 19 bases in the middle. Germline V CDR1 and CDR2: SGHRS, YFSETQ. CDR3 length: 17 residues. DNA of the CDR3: TGCGCCAGCAGCTTGGTCCCCTTACAGGGTGGGCTCACTGAAGCTTTCTTT. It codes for CASSLVPLQGGLTEAFF.

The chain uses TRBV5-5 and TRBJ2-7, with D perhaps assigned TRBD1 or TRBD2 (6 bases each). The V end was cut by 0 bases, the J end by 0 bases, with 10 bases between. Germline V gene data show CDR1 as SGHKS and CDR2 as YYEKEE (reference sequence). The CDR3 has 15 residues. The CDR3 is CASSLDGGLSYEQYF. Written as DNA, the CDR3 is TGTGCCAGCAGCTTGGACGGGGGCCTCTCCTACGAGCAGTACTTC. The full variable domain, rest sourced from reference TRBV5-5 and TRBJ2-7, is DAGVTQSPTHLIKTRGQQVTLRCSPISGHKSVSWYQQVLGQGPQFIFQYYEKEERGRGNFPDRFSARQFPNYSSELNVNALLLGDSALYLCASSLDGGLSYEQYFGPGTRLTVT.

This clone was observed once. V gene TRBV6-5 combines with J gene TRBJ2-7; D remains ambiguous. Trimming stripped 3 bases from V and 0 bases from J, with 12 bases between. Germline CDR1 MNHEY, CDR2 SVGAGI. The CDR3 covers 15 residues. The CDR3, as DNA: TGTGCCAGCAGTTATAATGGAAGAATCTCCTACGAGCAGTACTTC. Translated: CASSYNGRISYEQYF.

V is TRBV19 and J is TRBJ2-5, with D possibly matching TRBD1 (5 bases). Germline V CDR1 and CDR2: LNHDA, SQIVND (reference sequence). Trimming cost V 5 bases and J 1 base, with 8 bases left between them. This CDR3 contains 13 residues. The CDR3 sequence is CASSRDSQETQYF. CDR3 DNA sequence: TGTGCCAGTAGTCGAGACAGCCAAGAGACCCAGTACTTC.

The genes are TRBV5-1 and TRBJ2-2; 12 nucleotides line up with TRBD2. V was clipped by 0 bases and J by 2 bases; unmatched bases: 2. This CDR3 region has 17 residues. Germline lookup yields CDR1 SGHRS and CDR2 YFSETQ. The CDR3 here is CASSLGTSGTNTGELFF. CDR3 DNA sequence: TGCGCCAGCAGCTTGGGGACTAGCGGGACTAACACCGGGGAGCTGTTTTTT.

CDR3 protein: CASSLVSGRALGELFF. The DNA of the CDR3 is TGTGCCAGCAGCTTAGTAAGCGGGAGGGCTCTGGGGGAGCTGTTTTTT. The chain combines TRBV7-2 with TRBJ2-2; 10 positions match TRBD2. This CDR3 is built from 16 residues. Germline CDR1 and CDR2: SGHTA and FQGNSA. Germline trimming cut 1 base from V and 8 bases from J; bases unmatched to any gene: 7.

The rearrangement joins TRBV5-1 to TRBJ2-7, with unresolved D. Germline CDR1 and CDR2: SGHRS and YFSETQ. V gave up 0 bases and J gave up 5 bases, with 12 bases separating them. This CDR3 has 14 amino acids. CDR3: CASSLAQSWDEQYF. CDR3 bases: TGCGCCAGCAGCTTGGCTCAGTCCTGGGACGAGCAGTACTTC. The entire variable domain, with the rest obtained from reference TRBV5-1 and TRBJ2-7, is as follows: KAGVTQTPRYLIKTRGQQVTLSCSPISGHRSVSWYQQTPGQGLQFLFEYFSETQRNKGNFPGRFSGRQFSNSRSEMNVSTLELGDSALYLCASSLAQSWDEQYFGPGTRLTVT.